One sample yielded the 24 T cell receptor beta chains listed below, sequenced in a study of OX40 agonist ivuxolimab in advanced cancers. Sequenced by immunoSEQ multiplex PCR; TCRdb stores in-frame clones only, minus some. The sample lists 35,000 to 45,000 clones; 85% to 90% were seen once. The source material was CD4+ or CD8+ T cells sorted from blood, sampled in a trial of the OX40 agonist ivuxolimab. The receptors stem from an adult with an advanced solid tumor such as melanoma, head and neck, liver or kidney cancer.

The chain carries TRBV7-9 and TRBJ1-1, with D unclear. This CDR3 has 13 amino acids. From germline, CDR1 is SEHNR and CDR2 FQNEAQ (reference sequence). V lost 3 bases to trimming and J lost 6 bases, with 11 bases between them. The CDR3 DNA follows: TGTGCCAGCAGCTTGGAACAGAATGCTGAAGCTTTCTTT. It yields the protein CASSLEQNAEAFF.

V is TRBV7-2 and J is TRBJ1-1; 9 bases line up with TRBD1. With V trimmed by 5 bases and J by 6 bases, 10 bases remained unmatched. The CDR3 runs to 15 residues. The germline V gene encodes CDR1 SGHTA and CDR2 FQGNSA. The CDR3 loop is CASSLRTGVIPEAFF. The CDR3 coding sequence is TGTGCCAGCAGCCTTCGGACAGGGGTGATCCCTGAAGCTTTCTTT. The whole variable domain, remainder taken from reference TRBV7-2 and TRBJ1-1, is GAGVSQSPSNKVTEKGKDVELRCDPISGHTALYWYRQSLGQGLEFLIYFQGNSAPDKSGLPSDRFSAERTGGSVSTLTIQRTQQEDSAVYLCASSLRTGVIPEAFFGQGTRLTVV.

The chain links TRBV5-6 to TRBJ1-2, with 10 bases aligning to TRBD1. Germline V gives CDR1 SGHDT, CDR2 YYEEEE. This CDR3 contains 14 residues. The V and J ends lost 3 bases and 7 bases, in that order; junction bases with no gene match: 6. As DNA, the CDR3 is TGTGCCAGCAGCTGGGGACAGGGGTCGAGTGGCTACACCTTC. Translation: CASSWGQGSSGYTF.

The chain joins TRBV19 to TRBJ2-3; D is possibly TRBD1 (6 bases). V lost 5 bases, J lost 6 bases, and 18 bases lay in between. From germline, CDR1 is LNHDA and CDR2 SQIVND (reference sequence). The CDR3 totals 15 residues. The DNA for the CDR3 is TGTGCCAGTAGTTCCGGACAGTTAAACCGGGATACGCAGTATTTT. It codes for CASSSGQLNRDTQYF.

The rearrangement links TRBV7-2 to TRBJ2-3; D is possibly TRBD1 (5 bases). Deletions cut 5 bases from V and 2 bases from J, with 11 bases between. The CDR3 has 14 residues. Germline V gives CDR1 SGHTA, CDR2 FQGNSA. The CDR3 reads CASSRGQPTDTQYF. CDR3 coding DNA: TGTGCCAGCAGCCGTGGACAACCCACAGATACGCAGTATTTT.

The rearrangement joins TRBV28 to TRBJ1-5; D is undetermined. Germline V gene lookup returns CDR1 MDHEN and CDR2 SYDVKM. Trimming left V 3 bases short and J 6 bases short, with 9 bases between. CDR3 size: 13 residues. For the CDR3, the DNA is TGTGCCAGCAGTTTTAGTGGATCTCAGCCCCAGCATTTT. It translates to CASSFSGSQPQHF.

The chain has TRBV7-8 and TRBJ2-1; D remains unclear. The CDR3 length is 13 residues. Deletions cut 0 bases from V and 0 bases from J, with 0 bases between. Germline assignment: CDR1 SGHVS and CDR2 FQNEAQ. The CDR3: CASSLASYNEQFF. As DNA, the CDR3 is TGTGCCAGCAGCTTAGCCTCCTACAATGAGCAGTTCTTC. Filled out from reference TRBV7-8 and TRBJ2-1, the complete variable domain reads GAGVSQSPRYKVAKRGQDVALRCDPISGHVSLFWYQQALGQGPEFLTYFQNEAQLDKSGLPSDRFFAERPEGSVSTLKIQRTQQEDSAVYLCASSLASYNEQFFGPGTRLTVL.

The chain couples TRBV19 to TRBJ2-7, with 9 bases that match TRBD1. V gave up 3 bases and J gave up 4 bases; unmatched junction bases: 4. The CDR3 sequence is 14 residues long. The germline CDR1 and CDR2 sequences are LNHDA and SQIVND (reference sequence). CDR3: CASSMWDRVYEQYF. Written as DNA, the CDR3 is TGTGCCAGTAGTATGTGGGACAGGGTGTACGAGCAGTACTTC.

The rearrangement joins TRBV6-1 to TRBJ2-3; 9 bases are shared with TRBD1. V was clipped by 6 bases and J by 6 bases; unmatched bases: 7. From germline, CDR1 is MNHNS and CDR2 SASEGT. CDR3 size: 14 residues. The DNA of the CDR3 is TGTGCCAGCAGAGCTGACAGGGGGGACGATACGCAGTATTTT. Translating gives CASRADRGDDTQYF.

The CDR3 sequence is CASSVGTAQETQYF. For the CDR3, the DNA is TGTGCCAGCAGCGTAGGGACAGCCCAAGAGACCCAGTACTTC. The chain is built from TRBV9 and TRBJ2-5, with a possible D match to TRBD1 (6 bases). V was shortened by 0 bases and J by 1 base, with 7 bases between the two germline ends. The CDR3 has 14 amino acids. CDR1 SGDLS and CDR2 YYNGEE come from the germline V gene.

V and J are TRBV2 and TRBJ2-3; D gene uncertain. V was clipped by 2 bases and J by 0 bases, with 6 bases between them. CDR3 size: 14 residues. Germline assignment: CDR1 SNHLY and CDR2 FYNNEI. The CDR3 sequence is CASSENWSTDTQYF. The CDR3 bases are TGTGCCAGCAGTGAAAATTGGAGCACAGATACGCAGTATTTT.

The rearrangement joins TRBV5-1 to TRBJ2-7; 7 bases map to TRBD1. The V and J ends lost 4 bases and 2 bases, in that order; junction bases with no gene match: 3. Germline assignment: CDR1 SGHRS and CDR2 YFSETQ. The CDR3 runs 13 residues. CDR3 DNA: TGCGCCAGCAGCCGGGACAGAACCTACGAGCAGTACTTC. Its translation: CASSRDRTYEQYF.

V and J are TRBV28 and TRBJ2-7; 11 nucleotides agree with TRBD2. Germline CDR1 MDHEN, CDR2 SYDVKM. This CDR3 has 17 residues. Trimming at V came to 5 bases and at J to 2 bases, leaving 11 bases not matched to a gene. The CDR3 is CASSPLTSGIRAYEQYF. CDR3 nucleotides: TGTGCCAGCAGTCCCCTGACTAGCGGGATCCGCGCCTACGAGCAGTACTTC.

CDR3 protein: CASSLGQGIRYGYTF. The CDR3 DNA reads as TGTGCCAGCAGCTTAGGGCAGGGGATAAGGTATGGCTACACCTTC. The rearrangement uses TRBV7-9 and TRBJ1-2; perhaps TRBD1 as D (6 bases). CDR1 is SEHNR, CDR2 FQNEAQ, per germline (reference sequence). The CDR3 is made up of 15 amino acids. V lost 1 base, J lost 5 bases, and 14 bases lay in between.

The rearrangement uses TRBV11-1 and TRBJ1-1, with D maybe TRBD1 (6 bases). Germline values: CDR1 SGHAT, CDR2 FQDESV (reference sequence). The CDR3 sequence is 13 residues long. The V and J ends lost 5 bases and 3 bases respectively, with 10 bases between them. The CDR3 loop is CASSQGRHTEAFF. The CDR3, as DNA: TGTGCCAGCAGCCAGGGGAGGCACACTGAAGCTTTCTTT. The full variable domain, rest sourced from reference TRBV11-1 and TRBJ1-1, is EAEVAQSPRYKITEKSQAVAFWCDPISGHATLYWYRQILGQGPELLVQFQDESVVDDSQLPKDRFSAERLKGVDSTLKIQPAELGDSAMYLCASSQGRHTEAFFGQGTRLTVV.

The V gene is TRBV7-2, the J gene TRBJ2-7; D gene unclear. The CDR3 loop spans 13 amino acids. Trimming left V 2 bases short and J 3 bases short, with 8 bases between. Germline CDR1 and CDR2: SGHTA and FQGNSA. CDR3 sequence (DNA): TGTGCCAGCAGCTTACCCCAGTTCTACGAGCAGTACTTC. Amino acids: CASSLPQFYEQYF.

V and J are TRBV9 and TRBJ2-5, with D possibly being TRBD1 or TRBD2 (6 bases each). Germline CDR1 and CDR2: SGDLS and YYNGEE. The germline V and J ends were trimmed by 6 bases and 5 bases, with 20 bases remaining between them. There are 15 residues in the CDR3. In DNA form, the CDR3 reads TGTGCCAGCACCCCCGCTGGGGGGCCGGGGGAGACCCAGTACTTC. It specifies CASTPAGGPGETQYF.

CDR3 nucleotide sequence: TGTGCCAGCAGCCCACAGGGGGGGGACACTGAAGCTTTCTTT. As protein: CASSPQGGDTEAFF. The chain employs TRBV7-3 and TRBJ1-1; TRBD1 aligns across 8 bases. J was trimmed by 3 bases and V by 5 bases; bases with no gene match: 5. This CDR3 spans 14 amino acids. Per the germline V gene, CDR1 is SGHTA and CDR2 is FQGTGA.

The chain has TRBV10-1 and TRBJ2-5; unclear D gene. The J call may be in error: the DNA end matches TRBJ2-7 better. Looked up from germline, CDR1 is WNHNN and CDR2 is SYGVQD (reference sequence). The CDR3 has 13 amino acids. CDR3 protein: CASSPDPSSEQYF. DNA for the CDR3: TGCGCCAGCAGTCCGGACCCCTCTAGCGAGCAGTACTTC.

This chain connects TRBV5-4 to TRBJ2-5; weak D call: TRBD2 (5 bases). The V end lost 4 bases, the J end lost 5 bases, and 15 bases lay between the germline ends. Germline V gene sequence: CDR1 SGHNT, CDR2 YYREEE (reference sequence). The CDR3 has 14 residues. The CDR3 DNA is TGTGCCAGCAGCGTTACGGGGAGTAGGGAGACCCAGTACTTC. Its translation is CASSVTGSRETQYF. The variable domain in full, completed from reference TRBV5-4 and TRBJ2-5, reads ETGVTQSPTHLIKTRGQQVTLRCSSQSGHNTVSWYQQALGQGPQFIFQYYREEENGRGNFPPRFSGLQFPNYSSELNVNALELDDSALYLCASSVTGSRETQYFGPGTRLLVL.

The chain couples TRBV7-2 to TRBJ1-5; D is possibly TRBD1 (5 bases). The germline V and J ends were trimmed by 6 bases and 6 bases, with 18 bases remaining between them. CDR3 length: 15 residues. CDR1 and CDR2 from the germline V gene are SGHTA and FQGNSA. The CDR3 protein is CASSVNLGGGQPQHF. In DNA, the CDR3 is TGTGCCAGCAGTGTAAACTTGGGCGGGGGTCAGCCCCAGCATTTT.

The V call is TRBV11-1, the J call TRBJ1-2; perhaps TRBD1 as D (6 bases). The CDR3 consists of 13 residues. Trimming took 5 bases from V and 4 from J, leaving 11 bases between them. CDR1 is SGHAT and CDR2 is FQDESV in the germline V gene (reference sequence). DNA for the CDR3: TGTGCCAGCAGCCAGGACAGTTTCTATGGCTACACCTTC. Translating it yields CASSQDSFYGYTF.

The V gene is TRBV25-1, the J gene TRBJ2-5; D might be TRBD1 (5 bases). This CDR3 is 13 amino acids long. The germline V gene encodes CDR1 MGHDK and CDR2 SYGVNS. V was trimmed by 4 bases and J by 6 bases, leaving 12 bases between them. This chain's CDR3 is CASSVIGEKTQYF. CDR3 DNA: TGTGCCAGCAGTGTCATAGGGGAAAAGACCCAGTACTTC.

This sequence joins TRBV20-1 and TRBJ1-5; D is unclear. The CDR3 covers 10 residues. CDR1 and CDR2 from the germline V gene are DFQATT and SNEGSKA (reference sequence). CDR3 DNA sequence: TGCACAAAAGGGAGGCAGCCCCAGCATTTT. Translating it yields CTKGRQPQHF.